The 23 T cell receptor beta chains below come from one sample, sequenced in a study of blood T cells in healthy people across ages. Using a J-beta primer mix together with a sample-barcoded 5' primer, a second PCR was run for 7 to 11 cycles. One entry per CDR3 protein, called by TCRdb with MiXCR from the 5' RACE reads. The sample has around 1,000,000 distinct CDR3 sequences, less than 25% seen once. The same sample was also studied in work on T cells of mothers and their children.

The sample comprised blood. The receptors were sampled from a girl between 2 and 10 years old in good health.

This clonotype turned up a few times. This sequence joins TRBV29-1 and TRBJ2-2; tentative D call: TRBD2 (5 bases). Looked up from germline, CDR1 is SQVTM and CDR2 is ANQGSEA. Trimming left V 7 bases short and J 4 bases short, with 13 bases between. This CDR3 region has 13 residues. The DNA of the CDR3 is TGCAGCGGCGCCGGGATATTCACCGGGGAGCTGTTTTTT. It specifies CSGAGIFTGELFF.

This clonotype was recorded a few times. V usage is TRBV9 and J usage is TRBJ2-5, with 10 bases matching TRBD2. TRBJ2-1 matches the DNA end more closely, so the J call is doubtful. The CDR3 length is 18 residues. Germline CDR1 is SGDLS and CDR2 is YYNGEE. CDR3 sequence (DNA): TGTGCCAGCAGCGCCGGGACACTTCCTAGCGGGAGCGACAATGAGCAGTTCTTC. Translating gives CASSAGTLPSGSDNEQFF.

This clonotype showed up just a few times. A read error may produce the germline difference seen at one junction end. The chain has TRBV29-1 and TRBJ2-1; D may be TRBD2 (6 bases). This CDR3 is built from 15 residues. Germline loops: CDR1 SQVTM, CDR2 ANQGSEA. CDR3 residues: CSVEDLDGGGNEQFF. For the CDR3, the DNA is TGCAGTGTTGAAGATCTTGACGGGGGAGGTAATGAGCAGTTCTTC.

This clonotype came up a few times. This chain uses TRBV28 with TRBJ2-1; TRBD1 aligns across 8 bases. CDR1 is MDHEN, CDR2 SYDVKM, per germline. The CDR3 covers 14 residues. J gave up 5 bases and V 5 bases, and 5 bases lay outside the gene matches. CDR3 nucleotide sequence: TGTGCCAGCAGTCCTTGGACAGGGAACAATGAGCAGTTCTTC. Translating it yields CASSPWTGNNEQFF.

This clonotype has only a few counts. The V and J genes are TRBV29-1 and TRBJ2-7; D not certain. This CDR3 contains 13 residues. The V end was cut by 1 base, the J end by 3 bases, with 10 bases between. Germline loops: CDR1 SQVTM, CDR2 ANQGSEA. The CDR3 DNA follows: TGCAGCGTTGAAGTACCCGGGTACTACGAGCAGTACTTC. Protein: CSVEVPGYYEQYF.

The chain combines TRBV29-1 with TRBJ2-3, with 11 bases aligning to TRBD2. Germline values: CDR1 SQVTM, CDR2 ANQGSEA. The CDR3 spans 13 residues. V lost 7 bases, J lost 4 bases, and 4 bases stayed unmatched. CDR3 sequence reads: CSAGTSGADTQYF. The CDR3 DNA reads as TGCAGCGCCGGGACTAGCGGAGCAGATACGCAGTATTTT.

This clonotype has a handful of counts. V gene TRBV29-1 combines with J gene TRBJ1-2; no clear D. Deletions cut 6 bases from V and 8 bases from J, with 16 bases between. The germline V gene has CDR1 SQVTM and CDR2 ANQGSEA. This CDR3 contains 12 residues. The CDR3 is CSVVGLDEGYTF. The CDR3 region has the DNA TGCAGCGTCGTCGGACTCGACGAGGGCTACACCTTC.

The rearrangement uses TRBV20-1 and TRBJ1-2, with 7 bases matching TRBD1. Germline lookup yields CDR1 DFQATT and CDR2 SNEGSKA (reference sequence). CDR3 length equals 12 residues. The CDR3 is CSEQGTNYGYTF. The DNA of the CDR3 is TGCAGCGAACAGGGGACTAACTATGGCTACACCTTC.

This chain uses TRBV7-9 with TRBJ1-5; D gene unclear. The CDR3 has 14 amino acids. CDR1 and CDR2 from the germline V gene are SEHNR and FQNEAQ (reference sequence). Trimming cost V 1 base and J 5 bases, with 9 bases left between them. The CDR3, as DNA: TGTGCCAGCAGCTTAGGAGGAGTTGATCAGCCCCAGCATTTT. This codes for CASSLGGVDQPQHF.

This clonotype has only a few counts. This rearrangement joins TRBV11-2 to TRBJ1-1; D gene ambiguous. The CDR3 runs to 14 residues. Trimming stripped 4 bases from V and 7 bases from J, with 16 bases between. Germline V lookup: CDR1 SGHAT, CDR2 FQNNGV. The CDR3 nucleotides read TGTGCCAGCAGCTCCAGTAGAGTCGTCCTTGAAGCTTTCTTT. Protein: CASSSSRVVLEAFF.

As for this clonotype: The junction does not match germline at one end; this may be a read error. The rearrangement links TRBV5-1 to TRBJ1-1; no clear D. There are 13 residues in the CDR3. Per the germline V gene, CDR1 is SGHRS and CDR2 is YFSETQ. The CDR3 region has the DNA TGCGCCAGCAGCTTGGGAGACAACAATGAAGCTTTCTTT. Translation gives CASSLGDNNEAFF.

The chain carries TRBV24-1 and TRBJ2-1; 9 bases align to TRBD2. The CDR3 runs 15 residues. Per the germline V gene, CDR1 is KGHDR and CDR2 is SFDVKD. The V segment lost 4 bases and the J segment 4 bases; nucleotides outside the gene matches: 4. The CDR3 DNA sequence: TGTGCCACCAGTGAGCTAGCGGGGATGTACAATGAGCAGTTCTTC. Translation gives CATSELAGMYNEQFF.

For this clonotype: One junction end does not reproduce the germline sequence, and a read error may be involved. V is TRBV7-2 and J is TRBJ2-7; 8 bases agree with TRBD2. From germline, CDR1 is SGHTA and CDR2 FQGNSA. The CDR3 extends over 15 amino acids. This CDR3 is CANSPGVAGPYEQYF. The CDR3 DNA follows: TGTGCCAACAGCCCCGGGGTAGCGGGACCCTACGAGCAGTACTTC.

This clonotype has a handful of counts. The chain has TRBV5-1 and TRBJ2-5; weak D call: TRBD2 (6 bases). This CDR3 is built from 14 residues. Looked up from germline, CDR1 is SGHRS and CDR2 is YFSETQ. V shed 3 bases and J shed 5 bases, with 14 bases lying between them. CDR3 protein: CASSSGLSDETQYF. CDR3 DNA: TGCGCCAGCAGCTCGGGACTCTCTGACGAGACCCAGTACTTC.

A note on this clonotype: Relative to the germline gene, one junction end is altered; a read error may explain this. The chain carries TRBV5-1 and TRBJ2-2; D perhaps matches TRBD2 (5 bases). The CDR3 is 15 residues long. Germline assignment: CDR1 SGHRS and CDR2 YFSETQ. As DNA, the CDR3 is TGCGCCAGCAGCTACAGCTGGGAAAACACCGGGGAGCTGTTCTTT. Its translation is CASSYSWENTGELFF.

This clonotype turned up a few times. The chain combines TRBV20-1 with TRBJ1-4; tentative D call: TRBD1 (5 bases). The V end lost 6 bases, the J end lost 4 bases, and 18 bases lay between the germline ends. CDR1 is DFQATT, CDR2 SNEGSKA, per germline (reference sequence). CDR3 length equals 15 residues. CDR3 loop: CSASGTLSSNEKLFF. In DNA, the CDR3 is TGCAGTGCCTCGGGGACTCTCTCCAGTAATGAAAAACTGTTTTTT.

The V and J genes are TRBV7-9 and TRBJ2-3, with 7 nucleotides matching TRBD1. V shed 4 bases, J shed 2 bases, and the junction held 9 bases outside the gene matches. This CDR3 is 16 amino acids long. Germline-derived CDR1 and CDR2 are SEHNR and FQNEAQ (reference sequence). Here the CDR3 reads CASSSAGGLATDTQYF. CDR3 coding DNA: TGTGCCAGCAGCTCAGCAGGGGGATTGGCCACAGATACGCAGTATTTT.

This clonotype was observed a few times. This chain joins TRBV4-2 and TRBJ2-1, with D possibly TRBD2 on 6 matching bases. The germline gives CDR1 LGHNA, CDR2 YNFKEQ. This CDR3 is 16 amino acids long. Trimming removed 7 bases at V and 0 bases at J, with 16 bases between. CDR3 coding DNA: TGTGCCAGCATGCAAGTGGAGGGGAGCTCCTACAATGAGCAGTTCTTC. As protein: CASMQVEGSSYNEQFF.

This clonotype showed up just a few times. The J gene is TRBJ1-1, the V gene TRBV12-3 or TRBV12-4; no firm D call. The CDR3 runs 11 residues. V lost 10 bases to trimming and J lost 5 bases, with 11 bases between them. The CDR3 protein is CATSGVTEAFF. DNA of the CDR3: TGTGCCACCTCAGGAGTGACTGAAGCTTTCTTT.

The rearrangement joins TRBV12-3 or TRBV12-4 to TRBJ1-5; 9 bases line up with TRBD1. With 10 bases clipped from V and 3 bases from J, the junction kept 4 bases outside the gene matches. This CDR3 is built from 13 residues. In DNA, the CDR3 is TGTGCCACCGGGGACAGGGACAATCAGCCCCAGCATTTT. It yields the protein CATGDRDNQPQHF.

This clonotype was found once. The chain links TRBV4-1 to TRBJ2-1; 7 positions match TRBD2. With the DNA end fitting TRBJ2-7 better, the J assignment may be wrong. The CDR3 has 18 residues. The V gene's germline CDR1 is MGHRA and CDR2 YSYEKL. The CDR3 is CASSQVRLTGRGTYEQYF. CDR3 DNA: TGCGCCAGCAGCCAAGTCAGGTTAACGGGGAGGGGAACCTACGAGCAGTACTTC.

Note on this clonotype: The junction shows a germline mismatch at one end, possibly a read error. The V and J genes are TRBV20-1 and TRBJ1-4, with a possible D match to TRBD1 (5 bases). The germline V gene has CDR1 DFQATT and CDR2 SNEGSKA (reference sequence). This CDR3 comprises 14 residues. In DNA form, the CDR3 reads TGCAGTGCTATCCGTGGGCAGGGTGGAGAAAGACTGTTTTTT. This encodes CSAIRGQGGERLFF.

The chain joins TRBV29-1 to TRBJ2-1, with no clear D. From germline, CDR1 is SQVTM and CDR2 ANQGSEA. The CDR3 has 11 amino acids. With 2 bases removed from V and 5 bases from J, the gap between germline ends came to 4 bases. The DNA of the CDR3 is TGCAGCGTTGAATGGAACAATGAGCAGTTCTTC. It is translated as CSVEWNNEQFF.